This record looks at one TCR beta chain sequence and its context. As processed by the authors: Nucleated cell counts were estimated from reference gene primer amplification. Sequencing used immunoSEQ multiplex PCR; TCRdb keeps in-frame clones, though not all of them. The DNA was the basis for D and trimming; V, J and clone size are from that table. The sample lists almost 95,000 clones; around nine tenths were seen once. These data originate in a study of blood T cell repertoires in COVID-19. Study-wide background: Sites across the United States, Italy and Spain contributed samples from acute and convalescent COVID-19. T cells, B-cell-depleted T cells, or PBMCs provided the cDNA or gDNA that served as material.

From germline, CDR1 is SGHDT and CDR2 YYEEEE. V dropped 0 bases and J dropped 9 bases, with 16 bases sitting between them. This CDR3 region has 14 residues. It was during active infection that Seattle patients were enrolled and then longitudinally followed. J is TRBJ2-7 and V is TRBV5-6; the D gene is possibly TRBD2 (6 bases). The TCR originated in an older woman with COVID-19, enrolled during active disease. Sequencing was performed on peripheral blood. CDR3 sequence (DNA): TGTGCCAGCAGCTTGGCCGGGGGACTCCCCGGGCAGTACTTC. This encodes CASSLAGGLPGQYF.